This T cell receptor (beta chain) was obtained from a study of blood T cell repertoires in COVID-19. Study as a whole: Sites across the United States, Italy and Spain contributed samples from acute and convalescent COVID-19. T cells, B-cell-depleted T cells, or PBMCs provided the cDNA or gDNA that served as material.

As handled by the study authors: How many nucleated cells were present was estimated from reference gene primer amplification. Assay: immunoSEQ multiplex PCR; the TCRdb copy retains only in-frame clones and omits some. That table supplies the V and J calls and clone size; D and trimming were determined from the DNA. Among about 160,000 clones listed, 90% to 95% were seen once. This receptor was identified in a woman in her 50s with acute or convalescent COVID-19. The specimen was peripheral blood.

CDR3 amino acids: CASSPGTGATEAFF. Written as DNA, the CDR3 is TGTGCCAGCAGCCCGGGGACAGGGGCCACTGAAGCTTTCTTT. V is TRBV5-4 and J is TRBJ1-1, with 10 bases aligning to TRBD1. The CDR3 contains 14 residues. V dropped 4 bases and J dropped 4; count of bases not matched to a gene: 4. Germline lookup yields CDR1 SGHNT and CDR2 YYREEE (reference sequence).